The rows below give T cell receptor beta chains drawn from one sample of a study of shared clonotypes between healthy human individuals. Repertoires were generated with immunoSEQ multiplex PCR, while TCRdb's copy carries only in-frame clones and drops some. The sample has 2.5 million or so clones; around 90% are singletons. The specimen sequenced was naive CD4+ T cells sorted from blood. Receptors originate from a man aged 18 to 30 in good health. The conserved cysteine and the conserved F or W are not part of the CDR3 here. Each record gives: V gene, CDR3 protein.

V: TRBV28; CDR3: ASSSPGTVGTEAF
V: TRBV6-5; CDR3: ASRPSWGYGYT
V: TRBV10-3; CDR3: AISESMAGDNEQF
V: TRBV2; CDR3: ASKVLAGYNEQF
V: TRBV30; CDR3: ACYGRTSAYEQY
V: TRBV5-1; CDR3: ASSLGGTSGNNEQF
V: TRBV9; CDR3: ASSGDWGGRGTGELF
V: TRBV10-3; CDR3: AISPPGTGVEQY
V: TRBV5-8; CDR3: ASRNDRSLYTEAF
V: TRBV4-3; CDR3: ASSQVQGDYGGYT
V: TRBV6-5; CDR3: ASTPGDRDGGEQF
V: TRBV4-1; CDR3: ASSPGLAGALYEQY
V: TRBV7-6; CDR3: ASSQGQGEGGKLF
V: TRBV27; CDR3: ASRPSRTGNEKLF
V: TRBV29-1; CDR3: SVGRGGDQPQH
V: TRBV6-1; CDR3: ASRTMGQGPYEQY
V: TRBV9; CDR3: ASSVAGEGSGNTIY
V: TRBV10-3; CDR3: AISELVGVNSYNEQF
V: TRBV5-1; CDR3: ASSGDSRTIY
V: TRBV6-6; CDR3: ASSLGGTVSYEQY
V: TRBV2; CDR3: ASSDWRDNQPQH
V: TRBV27; CDR3: ASRGTGVAF
V: TRBV2; CDR3: ASSIQGEKLF
V: TRBV5-1; CDR3: ASSPAAVNTGELF
V: TRBV7-2; CDR3: ASSLAGTYEQY
V: TRBV7-9; CDR3: ASSPLRVLVVTEAF
V: TRBV2; CDR3: ASSEALGYT
V: TRBV7-2; CDR3: ASSLTGTVGSQPQH
V: TRBV4-2; CDR3: ASSQVPDGYNEKLF
V: TRBV5-4; CDR3: ASSLVSGRGSSSPLH
V: TRBV30; CDR3: AWRKKGTMGEKLF
V: TRBV2; CDR3: ASRASSYEQY
V: TRBV5-4; CDR3: ASSPTGQTTDTQY
V: TRBV10-3; CDR3: ATRVNPYQPQH
V: TRBV9; CDR3: ASSATLNTGELF
V: TRBV19; CDR3: ASSLGLAGSYEQY
V: TRBV7-6; CDR3: ASSLIRTSGDKTDTQY
V: TRBV5-1; CDR3: ASSPDIRYGYT
V: TRBV10-3; CDR3: AISEGARDAGELF
V: TRBV2; CDR3: ASSVDLGGYT
V: TRBV6-5; CDR3: ASSYSYLGDTGELF
V: TRBV2; CDR3: ASSELGGIAKNIQY
V: TRBV19; CDR3: ASSLPLGGSYNEQF
V: TRBV5-4; CDR3: ASSLSTDRAHNGQF